This T cell receptor (beta chain) was found in a study of T cells of healthy individuals. Via MiXCR, TCRdb re-called the 5' RACE reads, giving one row per CDR3 protein. The table shows 55,000 to 65,000 distinct CDR3 sequences, with roughly 15% occurring only once. The CDR3 is 14 amino acids. Germline V gene data show CDR1 as KGHSH and CDR2 as LQKENI. J lost 0 bases, V lost 6 bases, and 2 bases had no gene match. There are a few counts of this clonotype. This clonotype was obtained from a human donor in good health. This chain joins TRBV18 and TRBJ2-1; 7 nucleotides match TRBD2. The CDR3 is CASSRTSSYNEQFF. In nucleotides, the CDR3 is TGTGCCAGCTCGCGGACTAGCTCCTACAATGAGCAGTTCTTC.